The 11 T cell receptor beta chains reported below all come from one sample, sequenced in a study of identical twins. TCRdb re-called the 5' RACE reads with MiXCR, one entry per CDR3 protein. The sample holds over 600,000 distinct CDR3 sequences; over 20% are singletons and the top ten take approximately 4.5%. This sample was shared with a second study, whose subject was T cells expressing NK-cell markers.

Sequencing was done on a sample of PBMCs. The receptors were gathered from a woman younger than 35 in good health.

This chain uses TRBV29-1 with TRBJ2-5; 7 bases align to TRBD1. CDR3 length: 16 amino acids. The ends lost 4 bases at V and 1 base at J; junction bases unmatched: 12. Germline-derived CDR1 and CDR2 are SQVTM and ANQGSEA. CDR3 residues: CSVVPALTGSQETQYF. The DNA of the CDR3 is TGCAGCGTTGTACCGGCCTTGACAGGGTCCCAAGAGACCCAGTACTTC.

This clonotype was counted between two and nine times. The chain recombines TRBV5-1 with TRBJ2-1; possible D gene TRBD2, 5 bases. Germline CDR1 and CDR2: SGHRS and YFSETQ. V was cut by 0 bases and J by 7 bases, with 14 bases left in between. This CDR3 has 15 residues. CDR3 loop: CASSLVFGNGNEQFF. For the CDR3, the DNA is TGCGCCAGCAGCTTGGTTTTCGGGAATGGGAATGAGCAGTTCTTC.

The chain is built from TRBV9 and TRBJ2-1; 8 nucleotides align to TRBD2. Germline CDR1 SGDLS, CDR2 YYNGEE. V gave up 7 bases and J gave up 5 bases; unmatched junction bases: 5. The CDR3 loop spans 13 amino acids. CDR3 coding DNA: TGTGCCAGCCAACTCGGGGGGGACAATGAGCAGTTCTTC. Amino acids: CASQLGGDNEQFF.

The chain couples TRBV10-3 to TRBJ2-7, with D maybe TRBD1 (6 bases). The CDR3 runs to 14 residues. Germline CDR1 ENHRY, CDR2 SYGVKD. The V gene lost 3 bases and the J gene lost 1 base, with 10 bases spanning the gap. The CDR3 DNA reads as TGTGCCATCAGTGATCATGACAGGTCCTACGAGCAGTACTTC. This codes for CAISDHDRSYEQYF.

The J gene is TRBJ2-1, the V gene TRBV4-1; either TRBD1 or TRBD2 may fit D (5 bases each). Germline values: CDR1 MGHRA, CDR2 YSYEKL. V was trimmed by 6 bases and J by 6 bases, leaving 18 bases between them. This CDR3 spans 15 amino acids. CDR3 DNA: TGCGCCAGCAGACCGGGACCCGACGTAATCAATGAGCAGTTCTTC. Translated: CASRPGPDVINEQFF.

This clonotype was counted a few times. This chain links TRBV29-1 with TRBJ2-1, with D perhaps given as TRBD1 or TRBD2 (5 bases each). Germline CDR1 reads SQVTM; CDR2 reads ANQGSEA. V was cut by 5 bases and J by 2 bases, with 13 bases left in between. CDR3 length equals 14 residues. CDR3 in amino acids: CSVLRDGTYNEQFF. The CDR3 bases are TGCAGCGTTCTCCGGGACGGGACCTACAATGAGCAGTTCTTC.

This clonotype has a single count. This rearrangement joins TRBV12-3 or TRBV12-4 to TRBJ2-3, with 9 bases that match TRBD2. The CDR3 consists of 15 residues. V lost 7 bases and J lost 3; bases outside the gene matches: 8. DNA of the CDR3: TGTGCCAGCAACGAAGCGGGGGGTTTTACAGATACGCAGTATTTT. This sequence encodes CASNEAGGFTDTQYF.

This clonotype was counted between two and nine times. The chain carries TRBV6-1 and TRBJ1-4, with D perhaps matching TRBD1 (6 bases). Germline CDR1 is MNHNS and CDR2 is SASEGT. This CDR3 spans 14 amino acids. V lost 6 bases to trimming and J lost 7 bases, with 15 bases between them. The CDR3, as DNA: TGTGCCAGCAGAAGGGACATCTCTGGTGAAAAACTGTTTTTT. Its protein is CASRRDISGEKLFF.

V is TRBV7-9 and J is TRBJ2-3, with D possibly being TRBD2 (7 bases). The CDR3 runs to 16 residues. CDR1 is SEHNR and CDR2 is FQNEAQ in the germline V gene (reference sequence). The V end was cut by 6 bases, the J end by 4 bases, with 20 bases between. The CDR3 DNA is TGTGCCAGCAGTATCGAGTGGGGGGGCAGGGCAGATACGCAGTATTTT. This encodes CASSIEWGGRADTQYF.

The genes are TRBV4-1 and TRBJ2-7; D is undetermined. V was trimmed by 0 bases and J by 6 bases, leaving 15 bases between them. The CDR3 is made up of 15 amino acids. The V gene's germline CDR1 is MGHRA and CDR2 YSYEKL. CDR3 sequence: CASSQEWNSPFEQYF. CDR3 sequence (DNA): TGCGCCAGCAGCCAAGAATGGAACAGCCCCTTCGAGCAGTACTTC.

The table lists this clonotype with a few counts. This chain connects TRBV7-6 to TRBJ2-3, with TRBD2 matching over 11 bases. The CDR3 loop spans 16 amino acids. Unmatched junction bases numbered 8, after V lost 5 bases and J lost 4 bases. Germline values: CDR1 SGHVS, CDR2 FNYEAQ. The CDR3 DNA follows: TGTGCCAGCAGCCCTGTGACTAGCGGGGCAGCAGATACGCAGTATTTT. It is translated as CASSPVTSGAADTQYF.